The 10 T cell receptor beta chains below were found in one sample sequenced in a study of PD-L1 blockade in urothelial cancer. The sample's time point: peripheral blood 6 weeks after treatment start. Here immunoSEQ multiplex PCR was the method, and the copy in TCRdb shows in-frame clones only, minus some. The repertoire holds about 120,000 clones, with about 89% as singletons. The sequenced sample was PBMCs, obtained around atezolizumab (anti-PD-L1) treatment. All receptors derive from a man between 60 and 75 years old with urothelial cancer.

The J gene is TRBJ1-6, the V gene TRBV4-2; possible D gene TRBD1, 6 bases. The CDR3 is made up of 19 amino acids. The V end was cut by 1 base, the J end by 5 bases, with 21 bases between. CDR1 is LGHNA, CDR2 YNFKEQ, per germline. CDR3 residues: CASSQVGSGQLMNNSPLHF. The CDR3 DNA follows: TGTGCCAGCAGCCAAGTTGGGTCAGGACAGCTTATGAATAATTCACCCCTCCACTTT.

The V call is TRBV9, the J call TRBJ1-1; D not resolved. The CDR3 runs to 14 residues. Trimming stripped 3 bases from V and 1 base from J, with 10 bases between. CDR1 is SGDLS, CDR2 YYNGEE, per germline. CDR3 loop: CASSAGGPNTEAFF. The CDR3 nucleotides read TGTGCCAGCAGCGCCGGAGGACCGAACACTGAAGCTTTCTTT.

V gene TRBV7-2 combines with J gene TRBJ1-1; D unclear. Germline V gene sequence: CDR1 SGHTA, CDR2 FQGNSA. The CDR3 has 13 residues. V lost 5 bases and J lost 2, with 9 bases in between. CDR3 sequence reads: CASSIQENTEAFF. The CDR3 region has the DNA TGTGCCAGCAGCATCCAGGAAAACACTGAAGCTTTCTTT.

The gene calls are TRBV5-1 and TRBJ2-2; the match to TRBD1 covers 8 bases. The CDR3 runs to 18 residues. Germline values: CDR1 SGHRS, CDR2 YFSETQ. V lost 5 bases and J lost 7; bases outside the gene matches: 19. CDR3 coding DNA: TGCGCCAGCAGTCCCCAGGGGGCGCGGAGTCTTGGCGGCGGGGAGCTGTTTTTT. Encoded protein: CASSPQGARSLGGGELFF.

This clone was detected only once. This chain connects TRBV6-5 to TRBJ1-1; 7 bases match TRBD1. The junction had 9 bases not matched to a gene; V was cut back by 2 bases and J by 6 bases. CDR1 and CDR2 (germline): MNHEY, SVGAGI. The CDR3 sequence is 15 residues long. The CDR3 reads CASSYRQGGSAEAFF. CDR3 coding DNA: TGTGCCAGCAGTTACCGACAGGGAGGAAGCGCTGAAGCTTTCTTT.

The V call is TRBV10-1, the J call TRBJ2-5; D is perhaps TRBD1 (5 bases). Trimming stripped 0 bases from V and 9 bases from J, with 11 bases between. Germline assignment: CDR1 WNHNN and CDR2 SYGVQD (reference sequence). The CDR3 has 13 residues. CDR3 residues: CASSESRDLAQYF. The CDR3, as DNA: TGCGCCAGCAGTGAGTCCAGGGATCTGGCCCAGTACTTC.

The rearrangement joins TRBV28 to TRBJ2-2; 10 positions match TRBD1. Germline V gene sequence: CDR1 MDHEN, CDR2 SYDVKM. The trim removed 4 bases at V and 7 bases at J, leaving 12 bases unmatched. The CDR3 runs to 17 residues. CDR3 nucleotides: TGTGCCAGCAGTTCGCCCGGGGACAGGGGATTGATCGGGGAGCTGTTTTTT. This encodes CASSSPGDRGLIGELFF.

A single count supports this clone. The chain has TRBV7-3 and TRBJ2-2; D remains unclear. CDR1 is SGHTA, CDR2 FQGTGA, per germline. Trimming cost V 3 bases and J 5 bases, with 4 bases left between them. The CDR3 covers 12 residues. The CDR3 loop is CASSFSTGELFF. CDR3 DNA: TGTGCCAGCAGCTTTTCGACCGGGGAGCTGTTTTTT.

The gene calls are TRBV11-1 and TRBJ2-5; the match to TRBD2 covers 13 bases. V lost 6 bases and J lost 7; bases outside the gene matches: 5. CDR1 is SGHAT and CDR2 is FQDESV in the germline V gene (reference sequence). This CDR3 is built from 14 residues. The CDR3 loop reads CASSPGLAGATQYF. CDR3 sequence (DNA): TGTGCCAGCAGTCCCGGACTAGCGGGAGCGACCCAGTACTTC.

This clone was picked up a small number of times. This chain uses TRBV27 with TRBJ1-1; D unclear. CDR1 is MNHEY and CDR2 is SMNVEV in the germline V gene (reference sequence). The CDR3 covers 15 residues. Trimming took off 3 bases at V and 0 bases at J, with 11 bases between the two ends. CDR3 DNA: TGTGCCAGCAGTTTTTCCGAGGACTTGAACACTGAAGCTTTCTTT. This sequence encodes CASSFSEDLNTEAFF.